Listed here are 21 T cell receptor beta chains from one sample, sequenced in a study of molecular identifiers for immune sequencing clone quantification. Each CDR3 protein gets one entry after TCRdb re-called the PCR reads with MiXCR. The data hold approximately 90,000 distinct CDR3 sequences, with around 23% observed a single time. The sequencing sample was made of naive CD8+ T cells from blood, with Jurkat cell RNA spiked in. The subset was: FACS-sorted CD8+CD4-CCR7+CD45RA+ naive T cells. These TCRs come from a human donor in good health. Some libraries in this study had Jurkat cell RNA spiked in.

This clonotype came up a few times. V gene TRBV12-3 or TRBV12-4 combines with J gene TRBJ2-7, with D possibly being TRBD1 (5 bases). The ends were cut back, 5 bases at V and 4 bases at J, with 18 bases in the middle. The CDR3 consists of 15 residues. The CDR3 is CASSVGQGTSYEQYF. The CDR3 nucleotides read TGTGCCAGCAGTGTCGGGCAGGGAACGTCGTACGAGCAGTACTTC.

To note about this clonotype: The junction shows a germline mismatch at one end, possibly a read error. This chain links TRBV10-2 with TRBJ2-2; 10 nucleotides align to TRBD2. Per germline, CDR1 WSHSY and CDR2 SAAADI. This CDR3 comprises 18 residues. This chain's CDR3 is CASKYQSGRGGGTRELFF. CDR3 coding DNA: TGCGCCAGCAAGTATCAGAGCGGGAGGGGTGGGGGCACCCGGGAGCTGTTTTTT.

Ten or more counts support this clonotype. The rearrangement joins TRBV13 to TRBJ2-5; 14 bases align to TRBD2. V trimming: 0 bases; J trimming: 0 bases; junction bases outside the gene matches: 3. Germline CDR1 reads PRHDT; CDR2 reads FYEKMQ (reference sequence). This CDR3 has 18 residues. The CDR3 reads CASSLGPGLAGDQETQYF. The CDR3 region has the DNA TGTGCCAGCAGCTTAGGCCCGGGACTAGCGGGAGACCAAGAGACCCAGTACTTC.

The chain combines TRBV4-3 with TRBJ2-7; unclear D gene. The CDR3 loop spans 13 amino acids. Germline loops: CDR1 LGHNA, CDR2 YSLEER. Trimming stripped 1 base from V and 0 bases from J, with 4 bases between. CDR3 nucleotides: TGCGCCAGCAGCCAAGGCCTCTCCTACGAGCAGTACTTC. It codes for CASSQGLSYEQYF.

This clonotype was picked up one time. This sequence joins TRBV27 and TRBJ2-1, with TRBD2 matching 11 bases. This CDR3 spans 17 amino acids. Germline lookup yields CDR1 MNHEY and CDR2 SMNVEV (reference sequence). J was trimmed by 3 bases and V by 2 bases; bases with no gene match: 6. The chain's CDR3 is CASSLSLAGGGYNEQFF. Here the CDR3 DNA reads TGTGCCAGCAGTTTAAGTCTAGCGGGAGGAGGCTACAATGAGCAGTTCTTC.

The sample holds a few counts of this clonotype. Here the CDR3 reads CASRGTNFYNEQFF. The CDR3 DNA reads as TGTGCCAGCAGAGGGACTAACTTCTACAATGAGCAGTTCTTC. The chain combines TRBV2 with TRBJ2-1; 7 bases match TRBD2. CDR3 length: 14 amino acids. V trimming: 6 bases; J trimming: 3 bases; junction bases outside the gene matches: 5. Germline V CDR1 and CDR2: SNHLY, FYNNEI.

This clonotype was recorded at least ten times. The V gene is TRBV13, the J gene TRBJ2-5; 10 nucleotides agree with TRBD1. This CDR3 region has 14 residues. V dropped 4 bases and J dropped 5; count of bases not matched to a gene: 4. Germline values: CDR1 PRHDT, CDR2 FYEKMQ (reference sequence). CDR3 sequence (DNA): TGTGCCAGCAGCTCGACAGGGGGCCGGGAGACCCAGTACTTC. It encodes CASSSTGGRETQYF.

This clonotype has only a few counts. V is TRBV7-2 and J is TRBJ2-5; 9 positions match TRBD2. CDR1 and CDR2 from the germline V gene are SGHTA and FQGNSA. Unmatched junction bases numbered 19, after V lost 1 base and J lost 4 bases. This CDR3 has 20 residues. The CDR3 protein is CASSLGPARREGFEGETQYF. The CDR3 coding sequence is TGTGCCAGCAGCTTAGGTCCCGCCCGGCGGGAGGGCTTCGAGGGAGAGACCCAGTACTTC.

Comment on this clonotype: This clone may be a read error of a much larger clone one base away. CDR3: CASSQDQAASYEQYF. In nucleotides, the CDR3 is TGCGCCAGCAGCCAAGATCAGGCTGCTTCCTACGAGCAGTACTTC. V usage is TRBV4-3 and J usage is TRBJ2-7; D uncertain. The CDR3 has 15 residues. The germline V gene encodes CDR1 LGHNA and CDR2 YSLEER. V gave up 0 bases and J gave up 1 base, with 10 bases separating them.

This clonotype showed up many times. This chain connects TRBV20-1 to TRBJ2-5, with 7 bases aligning to TRBD2. J was trimmed by 2 bases and V by 0 bases; bases with no gene match: 6. Germline lookup yields CDR1 DFQATT and CDR2 SNEGSKA (reference sequence). This CDR3 spans 15 amino acids. The CDR3 sequence is CSAREGGGLQETQYF. DNA of the CDR3: TGCAGTGCTAGAGAGGGGGGGGGACTACAAGAGACCCAGTACTTC.

This clonotype was found many times. The chain has TRBV12-3 or TRBV12-4 and TRBJ2-1; the match to TRBD1 covers 7 bases. Germline trimming cut 6 bases from V and 6 bases from J; bases unmatched to any gene: 5. The CDR3 extends over 13 amino acids. CDR3 region: CASSDRVGNEQFF. In DNA form, the CDR3 reads TGTGCCAGCAGCGACAGGGTCGGCAATGAGCAGTTCTTC.

The gene calls are TRBV24-1 and TRBJ2-1, with 7 bases aligning to TRBD1. CDR3 length equals 12 residues. Germline trimming cut 4 bases from V and 8 bases from J; bases unmatched to any gene: 1. Germline CDR1 and CDR2: KGHDR and SFDVKD. The CDR3 reads CATSDDRDEQFF. CDR3 in DNA: TGTGCCACCAGTGACGACAGGGATGAGCAGTTCTTC.

This clonotype was detected ten times or more. This chain uses TRBV7-9 with TRBJ2-1, with TRBD2 identical over 7 bases. This CDR3 has 16 residues. V lost 3 bases, J lost 6 bases, and 11 bases stayed unmatched. The germline V gene encodes CDR1 SEHNR and CDR2 FQNEAQ (reference sequence). CDR3 sequence (DNA): TGTGCCAGCAGCTTTCCGGATCTCTCGGGAGGCAATGAGCAGTTCTTC. This gives the protein CASSFPDLSGGNEQFF. The whole variable domain, filled in from reference TRBV7-9 and TRBJ2-1, reads DTGVSQNPRHKITKRGQNVTFRCDPISEHNRLYWYRQTLGQGPEFLTYFQNEAQLEKSRLLSDRFSAERPKGSFSTLEIQRTEQGDSAMYLCASSFPDLSGGNEQFFGPGTRLTVL.

In regard to this clonotype: A much larger clone lies one base from this, so it may be a read error. V is TRBV7-2 and J is TRBJ2-1; D not resolved. Trimming cost V 8 bases and J 8 bases, with 25 bases left between them. Germline CDR1 reads SGHTA; CDR2 reads FQGNSA. The CDR3 covers 16 residues. CDR3 loop: CASDVVGSYLGYEQFF. The CDR3 region has the DNA TGTGCCAGCGACGTGGTAGGGTCCTATTTGGGCTATGAGCAGTTCTTC.

There are many counts of this clonotype. The chain recombines TRBV7-6 with TRBJ2-7, with D possibly being TRBD1 or TRBD2 (5 bases each). This CDR3 is built from 14 residues. V lost 5 bases and J lost 2, with 13 bases in between. The germline CDR1 and CDR2 sequences are SGHVS and FNYEAQ. CDR3 bases: TGTGCCAGCAGCCTGGGACCGGGACCCTACGAGCAGTACTTC. Protein product: CASSLGPGPYEQYF.

A remark on this clonotype: One junction end disagrees with the germline gene, perhaps due to a read error. V is TRBV4-1 and J is TRBJ2-1, with 9 bases aligning to TRBD2. Per the germline V gene, CDR1 is MGHRA and CDR2 is YSYEKL. CDR3 length: 17 residues. In DNA form, the CDR3 reads TGCGCCAGCAGCCACGAATCCCTAGCGGGAATCTACAATGAGCAGTTCTTT. This gives the protein CASSHESLAGIYNEQFF.

The chain couples TRBV12-3 or TRBV12-4 to TRBJ2-7; the match to TRBD1 covers 9 bases. V shed 5 bases and J 5 bases; nucleotides not matched to a gene: 13. This CDR3 spans 16 amino acids. The CDR3 here is CASSRTGTGFVDEQYF. CDR3 bases: TGTGCCAGCAGTCGCACCGGGACAGGGTTCGTCGACGAGCAGTACTTC.

This clonotype was seen repeatedly, ten times or more. This chain connects TRBV6-5 to TRBJ1-1; D is uncertain. The length of the CDR3 is 12 residues. V gave up 8 bases and J gave up 5 bases, with 12 bases separating them. CDR1 is MNHEY, CDR2 SVGAGI, per germline. For the CDR3, the DNA is TGTGCCAGCCATGGGGTTGGGACTGAAGCTTTCTTT. Translated: CASHGVGTEAFF.

In its sample, this clonotype was seen many times. CDR3 loop: CASGFDSNQPQHF. Written as DNA, the CDR3 is TGTGCTAGTGGTTTCGATAGCAATCAGCCCCAGCATTTT. V gene TRBV12-5 combines with J gene TRBJ1-5; D remains ambiguous. The V and J ends lost 3 bases and 0 bases respectively, with 3 bases between them. CDR1 and CDR2 from the germline V gene are LGHNT and FRNRAP. The CDR3 has 13 residues. Complete variable domain (other parts from reference TRBV12-5 and TRBJ1-5): DARVTQTPRHKVTEMGQEVTMRCQPILGHNTVFWYRQTMMQGLELLAYFRNRAPLDDSGMPKDRFSAEMPDATLATLKIQPSEPRDSAVYFCASGFDSNQPQHFGDGTRLSIL.

As regards this clonotype: A much larger clone sits a single nucleotide away, making a read error possible. The missing conserved phenylalanine or tryptophan at the end of this CDR3 makes a read error likely. The chain couples TRBV5-1 to TRBJ2-7, with D maybe TRBD1 (6 bases). The germline V gene has CDR1 SGHRS and CDR2 YFSETQ. The CDR3 consists of 13 residues. The germline V and J ends were trimmed by 2 bases and 5 bases, with 11 bases remaining between them. The CDR3 nucleotides read TGCGCCAGCAGCTTTACAGGGATCCACGAGCAGTACCTC. It codes for CASSFTGIHEQYL.

As to this clonotype: This sequence may be a read error, since a much larger clone differs from it by one base. The CDR3 DNA is TGTGCCAGCAGTACGGGGCAGCTTTTTGGTAGCAATCAGCCCCAGCATTTT. Translated, it gives CASSTGQLFGSNQPQHF. The rearrangement links TRBV27 to TRBJ1-5; D is possibly TRBD1 (5 bases). Germline CDR1 is MNHEY and CDR2 is SMNVEV (reference sequence). V lost 5 bases and J 0 bases, leaving 17 bases between the germline ends. The CDR3 sequence is 17 residues long.